These 32 T cell receptor beta chains were all obtained from the same sample, sequenced in a study of human T cells and chemical hapten exposure. This sample's time point: patch test 3, about 24 weeks after DPC sensitization. Treatment of the sample: therapeutic diphenylcyclopropenone sensitization with weekly scalp DPC. TCRdb independently ran MiXCR on the RACE reads; one entry per CDR3 protein. The sample consists of about 190,000 distinct CDR3 sequences, roughly a quarter of them appearing once. Sample: whole blood, taken in connection with sensitization to the hapten diphenylcyclopropenone (DPC). These receptors originate from a woman in her thirties or forties with alopecia areata. Some clones in this sample may be carry-over from other donors' samples.

V gene TRBV20-1 combines with J gene TRBJ1-2; D possibly corresponds to TRBD1 (6 bases). Deletions cut 6 bases from V and 6 bases from J, with 17 bases between. Germline V gene sequence: CDR1 DFQATT, CDR2 SNEGSKA (reference sequence). The CDR3 length is 13 residues. The CDR3 region has the DNA TGCAGTGCCGATACAGGGTTTTATGATGGCTACACCTTC. It specifies CSADTGFYDGYTF.

The CDR3 spells CASSSRPGTGGTYEQYF. CDR3 nucleotides: TGTGCCAGCAGCTCTAGGCCTGGGACAGGGGGGACCTACGAGCAGTACTTC. The rearrangement uses TRBV7-6 and TRBJ2-7; 11 bases line up with TRBD1. V was pared by 4 bases and J by 2 bases, with 10 bases of the junction left unmatched. The CDR3 length is 17 residues. The germline V gene encodes CDR1 SGHVS and CDR2 FNYEAQ.

This sequence joins TRBV9 and TRBJ1-1; 9 nucleotides match TRBD1. This CDR3 has 16 amino acids. Germline-derived CDR1 and CDR2 are SGDLS and YYNGEE. With V trimmed by 4 bases and J by 6 bases, 13 bases remained unmatched. This CDR3 is CASSPQGGQGGPEAFF. As DNA, the CDR3 is TGTGCCAGCAGCCCCCAAGGGGGACAGGGTGGCCCTGAAGCTTTCTTT.

V and J are TRBV20-1 and TRBJ2-1, with D tentatively TRBD2 (6 bases). This CDR3 comprises 16 residues. Germline loops: CDR1 DFQATT, CDR2 SNEGSKA (reference sequence). CDR3 amino acids: CSTRDFLKGSYNEQFF. Written as DNA, the CDR3 is TGCAGCACCCGGGACTTCCTCAAAGGCTCCTACAATGAGCAGTTCTTC.

This clonotype was picked up a small number of times. V is TRBV6-2 or TRBV6-3 and J is TRBJ2-1; D ambiguous. Germline CDR1 MNHEY, CDR2 SVGEGT. The CDR3 is 13 residues long. V was trimmed by 1 base and J by 5 bases, leaving 6 bases between them. CDR3 in amino acids: CASSYWQNNEQFF. The CDR3 nucleotides are TGTGCCAGCAGTTACTGGCAGAACAATGAGCAGTTCTTC.

As for this clonotype: Germline and junction disagree at one end, which may indicate a read error. CDR3 in DNA: TGTGCCGGCAGTCCCTGGACAGGGAGCTCCTACGAGCAGTACTTC. It is translated as CAGSPWTGSSYEQYF. The genes are TRBV6-6 and TRBJ2-7, with 8 bases lining up with TRBD1. The CDR3 has 15 residues. In germline, CDR1 is MNHNY, CDR2 SVGAGI (reference sequence).

The sample holds many counts of this clonotype. V gene TRBV20-1 combines with J gene TRBJ1-1; D unresolved. V was cut by 1 base and J by 7 bases, with 7 bases left in between. This CDR3 has 11 amino acids. Germline V gene lookup returns CDR1 DFQATT and CDR2 SNEGSKA (reference sequence). The CDR3 nucleotides read TGCAGTGCTAGAGCCCGGCTTGAAGCTTTCTTT. Protein sequence: CSARARLEAFF.

This clonotype has a handful of counts. The chain joins TRBV7-2 to TRBJ2-4, with 9 bases matching TRBD1. V shed 6 bases, J shed 6 bases, and the junction held 12 bases outside the gene matches. Germline assignment: CDR1 SGHTA and CDR2 FQGNSA. The CDR3 sequence is 16 residues long. The CDR3 loop is CASSYQGTGYGNIQYF. CDR3 in DNA: TGTGCCAGCAGTTATCAGGGGACAGGGTATGGAAACATTCAGTACTTC. Full variable domain (rest looked up from reference TRBV7-2 and TRBJ2-4): GAGVSQSPSNKVTEKGKDVELRCDPISGHTALYWYRQSLGQGLEFLIYFQGNSAPDKSGLPSDRFSAERTGGSVSTLTIQRTQQEDSAVYLCASSYQGTGYGNIQYFGAGTRLSVL.

This clonotype was detected a few times. J is TRBJ2-5 and V is TRBV29-1; D not certain. Germline V gene lookup returns CDR1 SQVTM and CDR2 ANQGSEA. The CDR3 is made up of 12 amino acids. Trimming took off 7 bases at V and 5 bases at J, with 14 bases between the two ends. DNA of the CDR3: TGCAGCGCTCTACTGGGCTTCGAGACCCAGTACTTC. Residues: CSALLGFETQYF. Looking up the rest from reference TRBV29-1 and TRBJ2-5 gives the full variable domain: SAVISQKPSRDICQRGTSLTIQCQVDSQVTMMFWYRQQPGQSLTLIATANQGSEATYESGFVIDKFPISRPNLTFSTLTVSNMSPEDSSIYLCSALLGFETQYFGPGTRLLVL.

This chain connects TRBV7-8 to TRBJ2-7, with D possibly matching TRBD2 (5 bases). V lost 0 bases, J lost 2 bases, and 11 bases lay in between. The CDR3 runs 15 residues. The germline V gene encodes CDR1 SGHVS and CDR2 FQNEAQ. The CDR3 DNA reads TGTGCCAGCAGCTTAGCGAGGGCTCTTACCTACGAGCAGTACTTC. Amino acids: CASSLARALTYEQYF.

This clonotype was recorded at least ten times. V is TRBV20-1 and J is TRBJ1-2, with D possibly TRBD1 on 6 matching bases. Trimming removed 0 bases from V and 3 bases from J, with 14 bases in between. Germline V gene lookup returns CDR1 DFQATT and CDR2 SNEGSKA (reference sequence). The CDR3 is 15 amino acids. This CDR3 is CSAREGMQGYYGYTF. The CDR3 DNA is TGCAGTGCTAGAGAGGGCATGCAGGGGTACTATGGCTACACCTTC.

This clonotype was detected once. The J gene is TRBJ2-5, the V gene TRBV3-1; D unresolved. Trimming pared 0 bases from V and 4 bases from J, leaving 9 bases between. Germline values: CDR1 LGHDT, CDR2 YNNKEL (reference sequence). The CDR3 has 14 residues. In DNA form, the CDR3 reads TGTGCCAGCAGCCAAGACGGCAGTAGAGAGACCCAGTACTTC. Protein: CASSQDGSRETQYF.

This CDR3 is CASSELFGNTEAFF. CDR3 nucleotides: TGTGCCAGCAGTGAACTATTCGGGAACACTGAAGCTTTCTTT. The J gene is TRBJ1-1, the V gene TRBV6-2 or TRBV6-3, with no clear D. From germline, CDR1 is MNHEY and CDR2 SVGEGT. The V end was cut by 5 bases, the J end by 1 base, with 11 bases between. The CDR3 extends over 14 amino acids.

This clonotype showed up many times. The CDR3 here is CASSPTYTHYNEQFF. The CDR3 region has the DNA TGTGCCAGCAGCCCCACTTACACCCACTACAATGAGCAGTTCTTC. V is TRBV27 and J is TRBJ2-1; no firm D call. CDR3 size: 15 residues. V was clipped by 6 bases and J by 3 bases, with 15 bases between them. Germline loops: CDR1 MNHEY, CDR2 SMNVEV (reference sequence).

The rearrangement joins TRBV29-1 to TRBJ1-5; perhaps TRBD1 as D (5 bases). The CDR3 has 12 residues. Germline V gives CDR1 SQVTM, CDR2 ANQGSEA. The ends were cut back, 4 bases at V and 6 bases at J, with 10 bases in the middle. CDR3 sequence (DNA): TGCAGCGTTGCTTCAGGGAGTCAGCCCCAGCATTTT. It codes for CSVASGSQPQHF.

This chain joins TRBV24-1 and TRBJ2-1; TRBD2 matches 7 bases. Germline V gene sequence: CDR1 KGHDR, CDR2 SFDVKD. With 5 bases clipped from V and 0 bases from J, the junction kept 6 bases outside the gene matches. This CDR3 has 16 residues. The CDR3 coding sequence is TGTGCCACCAGTGTTTTAGCGGGTGGCTCCTACAATGAGCAGTTCTTC. Its protein is CATSVLAGGSYNEQFF.

The rearrangement joins TRBV20-1 to TRBJ1-4; TRBD1 might be the D (5 bases). Germline-derived CDR1 and CDR2 are DFQATT and SNEGSKA (reference sequence). Trimming removed 2 bases at V and 0 bases at J, with 13 bases between. The CDR3 extends over 16 amino acids. The CDR3 sequence is CSARRSLGPTNEKLFF. In DNA, the CDR3 is TGCAGTGCTAGAAGGAGTCTGGGACCAACTAATGAAAAACTGTTTTTT.

This clonotype was recorded a few times. The rearrangement joins TRBV4-3 to TRBJ2-5; no reliable D call. Germline V gene sequence: CDR1 LGHNA, CDR2 YSLEER. Between the trimmed V and J ends, which lost 0 bases and 4 bases, there was a span of 12 bases. The CDR3 loop spans 15 amino acids. The CDR3 coding sequence is TGCGCCAGCAGCCAAGATCAAGCGAGTAGAGAGACCCAGTACTTC. This codes for CASSQDQASRETQYF.

The chain is built from TRBV6-2 or TRBV6-3 and TRBJ2-7, with D uncertain. The CDR3 consists of 14 residues. The V and J ends lost 4 bases and 6 bases respectively, with 16 bases between them. Germline values: CDR1 MNHEY, CDR2 SVGEGT. The CDR3 nucleotides are TGTGCCAGCAGTTCCATACCGGGCCGAGGCGAGCAGTACTTC. Protein: CASSSIPGRGEQYF.

J is TRBJ2-2 and V is TRBV6-2 or TRBV6-3; no clear D. The CDR3 consists of 16 residues. Germline V gene data show CDR1 as MNHEY and CDR2 as SVGEGT. V was clipped by 7 bases and J by 0 bases, with 15 bases between them. The CDR3 bases are TGTGCCAGCACCCCCTATACGGCTACGAACACCGGGGAGCTGTTTTTT. It codes for CASTPYTATNTGELFF.

The gene calls are TRBV5-6 and TRBJ2-1; D is undetermined. V dropped 4 bases and J dropped 6 bases, with 8 bases sitting between them. Germline assignment: CDR1 SGHDT and CDR2 YYEEEE. This CDR3 region has 12 residues. CDR3 sequence reads: CASSLRTNEQFF. DNA of the CDR3: TGTGCCAGCAGCCTGCGTACCAATGAGCAGTTCTTC.

This clonotype was picked up one time. CDR3 amino acids: CAAGEGIIYGYTF. For the CDR3, the DNA is TGTGCCGCAGGGGAGGGGATCATCTATGGCTACACCTTC. This chain uses TRBV21-1 with TRBJ1-2. TRBV21-1 represents a pseudogene. The CDR3 is 13 residues long.

This clonotype was detected ten times or more. This chain uses TRBV20-1 with TRBJ2-1; no definite D call. This CDR3 spans 16 amino acids. Trimming took off 2 bases at V and 3 bases at J, with 17 bases between the two ends. Germline V gene lookup returns CDR1 DFQATT and CDR2 SNEGSKA (reference sequence). The DNA for the CDR3 is TGCAGTGCTAGATCCTCAACAGACCTTGTCTACAATGAGCAGTTCTTC. Its protein is CSARSSTDLVYNEQFF.

The chain has TRBV3-1 and TRBJ1-6, with 9 bases that match TRBD1. CDR1 is LGHDT, CDR2 YNNKEL, per germline (reference sequence). The V segment lost 4 bases and the J segment 6 bases; nucleotides outside the gene matches: 10. This CDR3 spans 17 amino acids. As DNA, the CDR3 is TGTGCCAGCAGCCTGGACAGGGGTCGGAGGCTTAATTCACCCCTCCACTTT. It is translated as CASSLDRGRRLNSPLHF. Variable domain in full (rest from reference TRBV3-1 and TRBJ1-6): DTAVSQTPKYLVTQMGNDKSIKCEQNLGHDTMYWYKQDSKKFLKIMFSYNNKELIINETVPNRFSPKSPDKAHLNLHINSLELGDSAVYFCASSLDRGRRLNSPLHFGNGTRLTVT.

The CDR3 protein is CASWTTGFGANVLTF. CDR3 coding DNA: TGTGCCAGTTGGACAACAGGGTTCGGGGCCAACGTCCTGACTTTC. This chain links TRBV6-2 or TRBV6-3 with TRBJ2-6; D is possibly TRBD1 (6 bases). V lost 9 bases and J lost 4, with 16 bases in between. The CDR3 totals 15 residues. Germline V gene data show CDR1 as MNHEY and CDR2 as SVGEGT.

This clonotype was counted only a few times. The CDR3 nucleotides are TGTGCCAGCAGCTGGGATCTACCGGTTAACGAGCAGTACTTC. As protein: CASSWDLPVNEQYF. This sequence joins TRBV5-5 and TRBJ2-7; no reliable D call. The V end was cut by 3 bases, the J end by 5 bases, with 15 bases between. Germline V CDR1 and CDR2: SGHKS, YYEKEE (reference sequence). There are 14 residues in the CDR3.

The V call is TRBV5-1, the J call TRBJ1-3; maybe TRBD1 (6 bases). Germline V gene lookup returns CDR1 SGHRS and CDR2 YFSETQ. The CDR3 has 15 residues. V lost 4 bases and J lost 1, with 12 bases in between. CDR3 bases: TGCGCCAGCAGCCTAAGGACAGCTTCTGGAAACACCATATATTTT. As protein: CASSLRTASGNTIYF.

This clonotype was recorded many times. The CDR3 DNA follows: TGTGCCAGCAGTGGGGACAGCTACGAGCAGTACTTC. As protein: CASSGDSYEQYF. The chain carries TRBV6-2 or TRBV6-3 and TRBJ2-7, with 7 nucleotides matching TRBD1. This CDR3 has 12 residues. The V gene's germline CDR1 is MNHEY and CDR2 SVGEGT. The trim removed 5 bases at V and 3 bases at J, leaving 1 base unmatched.

The chain combines TRBV12-3 or TRBV12-4 with TRBJ1-5, with TRBD1 as a possible D gene (5 bases). V was clipped by 4 bases and J by 2 bases, with 18 bases between them. CDR3 length equals 17 residues. The CDR3 region is CASSYGPNRRRNQPQHF. CDR3 bases: TGTGCCAGCAGTTATGGACCGAACAGGCGTCGCAATCAGCCCCAGCATTTT.

This clonotype was detected a few times. This rearrangement joins TRBV6-1 to TRBJ2-6; 9 nucleotides line up with TRBD1. This CDR3 is built from 17 residues. The ends lost 4 bases at V and 2 bases at J; junction bases unmatched: 6. Germline CDR1 MNHNS, CDR2 SASEGT. The CDR3 loop is CASSARTGVAGANVLTF. Here the CDR3 DNA reads TGTGCCAGCAGTGCACGGACAGGGGTTGCTGGGGCCAACGTCCTGACTTTC.

This clonotype was seen repeatedly, ten times or more. This chain uses TRBV6-6 with TRBJ2-1; 8 bases match TRBD2. The length of the CDR3 is 16 residues. Germline assignment: CDR1 MNHNY and CDR2 SVGAGI (reference sequence). V trimming: 4 bases; J trimming: 1 base; junction bases outside the gene matches: 6. The CDR3 loop is CASSSQREKSYNEQFF. The CDR3 nucleotides are TGTGCCAGCAGTTCTCAGCGGGAGAAGTCCTACAATGAGCAGTTCTTC.

This clonotype was observed a handful of times. V and J are TRBV7-2 and TRBJ2-5; no firm D call. V lost 4 bases to trimming and J lost 5 bases, with 11 bases between them. Germline V CDR1 and CDR2: SGHTA, FQGNSA. CDR3 size: 13 residues. For the CDR3, the DNA is TGTGCCAGCAGCTCGTTGGTAGTGGAGACCCAGTACTTC. Protein sequence: CASSSLVVETQYF.